Below, 28 T cell receptor beta chains from the same sample are listed, as sequenced in a study of blood T cell repertoires in COVID-19. This table comes from immunoSEQ multiplex PCR, and its TCRdb copy is limited to in-frame clones, with some not included. The repertoire holds over 150,000 clones, roughly 80% seen once, with roughly 8.8% in the top ten. The specimen was peripheral blood. Receptors originate from a woman of 80 years or more with COVID-19, enrolled during active disease.

The gene calls are TRBV19 and TRBJ1-2; D unclear. Trimming stripped 3 bases from V and 2 bases from J, with 7 bases between. The length of the CDR3 is 13 residues. Per germline, CDR1 LNHDA and CDR2 SQIVND (reference sequence). The CDR3 DNA follows: TGTGCCAGTAGTATGGAGGGAAACTATGGCTACACCTTC. Amino acid sequence: CASSMEGNYGYTF.

The chain employs TRBV7-2 and TRBJ2-3; 11 nucleotides align to TRBD2. CDR3 size: 15 residues. Trimming took 4 bases from V and 4 from J; bases not matched to a gene: 4. Germline V gives CDR1 SGHTA, CDR2 FQGNSA. CDR3 loop: CASSSRLAGSDTQYF. The CDR3 DNA follows: TGTGCCAGCAGCTCCCGACTAGCGGGATCAGATACGCAGTATTTT.

The CDR3, as DNA: TGTGCCAGCAGCCCGGGACTAACCGCGGATACGCAGTATTTT. This sequence encodes CASSPGLTADTQYF. The chain employs TRBV7-3 and TRBJ2-3; the match to TRBD2 covers 7 bases. The V and J ends lost 5 bases and 6 bases, in that order; junction bases with no gene match: 8. The germline V gene has CDR1 SGHTA and CDR2 FQGTGA. This CDR3 has 14 amino acids.

The V gene is TRBV7-2, the J gene TRBJ2-7; D is possibly TRBD1 (6 bases). This CDR3 has 14 amino acids. Trimming took 1 base from V and 10 from J, leaving 17 bases between them. The germline V gene has CDR1 SGHTA and CDR2 FQGNSA. CDR3 bases: TGTGCCAGCAGCTTAGGGACAGCATACCTCGTCCAGTACTTC. This gives the protein CASSLGTAYLVQYF.

This clone appeared a few times. V and J are TRBV11-2 and TRBJ2-5, with D possibly TRBD1 on 5 matching bases. The germline gives CDR1 SGHAT, CDR2 FQNNGV. The germline V and J ends were trimmed by 5 bases and 2 bases, with 12 bases remaining between them. The CDR3 sequence is 14 residues long. The CDR3 here is CASSPAGLQETQYF. The CDR3 DNA reads TGTGCCAGCAGCCCCGCAGGGCTTCAAGAGACCCAGTACTTC.

The chain has TRBV7-6 and TRBJ2-3; D is unresolved. The germline V and J ends were trimmed by 5 bases and 8 bases, with 8 bases remaining between them. Per the germline V gene, CDR1 is SGHVS and CDR2 is FNYEAQ. The CDR3 has 11 amino acids. The DNA of the CDR3 is TGTGCCAGCAGCCTCCCGGGTACGCAGTATTTT. This codes for CASSLPGTQYF. Looking up the rest from reference TRBV7-6 and TRBJ2-3 gives the full variable domain: GAGVSQSPRYKVTKRGQDVALRCDPISGHVSLYWYRQALGQGPEFLTYFNYEAQQDKSGLPNDRFSAERPEGSISTLTIQRTEQRDSAMYRCASSLPGTQYFGPGTRLTVL.

The V call is TRBV28, the J call TRBJ1-2, with TRBD1 matching 9 bases. CDR1 is MDHEN, CDR2 SYDVKM, per germline. V lost 4 bases to trimming and J lost 8 bases; unmatched junction nucleotides: 11. The length of the CDR3 is 15 residues. This chain's CDR3 is CASSSGQGLWGGYTF. Here the CDR3 DNA reads TGTGCCAGCAGTTCCGGACAGGGGTTGTGGGGAGGCTACACCTTC.

This clone came up once. The chain carries TRBV18 and TRBJ2-7, with 7 bases lining up with TRBD1. Looked up from germline, CDR1 is KGHSH and CDR2 is LQKENI. The CDR3 contains 15 residues. V lost 3 bases and J lost 4; bases outside the gene matches: 9. CDR3 amino acids: CASSPGQTGMYEQYF. In DNA, the CDR3 is TGTGCCAGCTCACCGGGACAGACGGGAATGTACGAGCAGTACTTC.

The CDR3 is CASSTGQGSYGYTF. In DNA, the CDR3 is TGTGCCAGCAGCACAGGACAGGGGAGTTATGGCTACACCTTC. This rearrangement joins TRBV7-9 to TRBJ1-2; 9 positions match TRBD1. This CDR3 comprises 14 residues. Germline V gene sequence: CDR1 SEHNR, CDR2 FQNEAQ (reference sequence). The V and J ends lost 5 bases and 5 bases, in that order; junction bases with no gene match: 6.

In its sample, this clone was seen a few times. The rearrangement links TRBV18 to TRBJ1-5; a weak D match, TRBD1 (6 bases). V gave up 5 bases and J gave up 1 base, with 6 bases separating them. Germline lookup yields CDR1 KGHSH and CDR2 LQKENI. CDR3 length: 13 amino acids. The DNA for the CDR3 is TGTGCCAGCTCAGGGGGCAGCAATCAGCCCCAGCATTTT. As protein: CASSGGSNQPQHF.

The chain uses TRBV9 and TRBJ2-1; D perhaps matches TRBD2 (5 bases). The germline CDR1 and CDR2 sequences are SGDLS and YYNGEE. The CDR3 has 14 residues. V dropped 0 bases and J dropped 9 bases, with 13 bases sitting between them. CDR3 nucleotides: TGTGCCAGCAGCGTAGGCACTAGACCGACTGAGCAGTTCTTC. It yields the protein CASSVGTRPTEQFF.

The rearrangement links TRBV5-1 to TRBJ1-4; 7 bases align to TRBD1. CDR1 and CDR2 (germline): SGHRS, YFSETQ. The CDR3 consists of 15 residues. Losses at the gene ends were 0 bases for V and 6 bases for J; bases not matched to a gene: 5. This chain's CDR3 is CASSLEGAADEKLFF. In DNA form, the CDR3 reads TGCGCCAGCAGCTTGGAGGGGGCCGCGGATGAAAAACTGTTTTTT. Combining the CDR3 with reference TRBV5-1 and TRBJ1-4 gives the whole variable domain KAGVTQTPRYLIKTRGQQVTLSCSPISGHRSVSWYQQTPGQGLQFLFEYFSETQRNKGNFPGRFSGRQFSNSRSEMNVSTLELGDSALYLCASSLEGAADEKLFFGSGTQLSVL.

The rearrangement uses TRBV9 and TRBJ1-2, with D tentatively TRBD1 (6 bases). V lost 4 bases to trimming and J lost 5 bases, with 18 bases between them. This CDR3 spans 15 amino acids. CDR1 SGDLS and CDR2 YYNGEE come from the germline V gene. The CDR3 DNA follows: TGTGCCAGCAGCAGGAGACAGGACCCGCTATATGGCTACACCTTC. Translating gives CASSRRQDPLYGYTF.

This clone was detected a few times. V usage is TRBV29-1 and J usage is TRBJ2-7, with 7 bases identical to TRBD1. Germline V gene data show CDR1 as SQVTM and CDR2 as ANQGSEA. The CDR3 spans 17 residues. V shed 5 bases and J 2 bases; nucleotides not matched to a gene: 18. The CDR3 here is CSVQTGRPGQGTYEQYF. The CDR3 region has the DNA TGCAGCGTTCAGACAGGGCGGCCTGGCCAGGGAACCTACGAGCAGTACTTC.

This clone came up once. V gene TRBV29-1 combines with J gene TRBJ1-5; unclear D gene. The germline V gene encodes CDR1 SQVTM and CDR2 ANQGSEA. The CDR3 consists of 14 residues. The V gene lost 4 bases and the J gene lost 5 bases, with 15 bases spanning the gap. The DNA of the CDR3 is TGCAGCGTTGGGGAGTACTCTGCCGATCAGCCCCAGCATTTT. The encoded protein is CSVGEYSADQPQHF.

J is TRBJ1-1 and V is TRBV5-8; possible D gene TRBD1, 6 bases. The germline gives CDR1 SGHTS, CDR2 YDEGEE. The CDR3 contains 15 residues. V was pared by 2 bases and J by 5 bases, with 16 bases between. The chain's CDR3 is CASSFYGTRGTEAFF. CDR3 nucleotides: TGTGCCAGCAGCTTCTATGGTACTAGGGGGACTGAAGCTTTCTTT.

This chain uses TRBV5-5 with TRBJ1-1; 9 bases match TRBD1. The V and J ends lost 7 bases and 1 base, in that order; junction bases with no gene match: 5. The length of the CDR3 is 14 residues. CDR1 and CDR2 (germline): SGHKS, YYEKEE (reference sequence). CDR3: CASRWGQGNTEAFF. The CDR3 coding sequence is TGTGCCAGCCGCTGGGGACAGGGGAACACTGAAGCTTTCTTT.

This chain uses TRBV28 with TRBJ1-6, with a possible D match to TRBD1 (6 bases). The V gene lost 5 bases and the J gene lost 8 bases, with 13 bases spanning the gap. Germline V CDR1 and CDR2: MDHEN, SYDVKM. The CDR3 totals 14 residues. The CDR3 DNA sequence: TGTGCCAGCAGTGTACAGGGTAATTATTCACCCCTCCACTTT. The encoded protein is CASSVQGNYSPLHF.

In DNA form, the CDR3 reads TGTGCCATCAGGCTAAACACTGAAGCTTTCTTT. Translation: CAIRLNTEAFF. The J gene is TRBJ1-1, the V gene TRBV10-3, with unresolved D. Germline-derived CDR1 and CDR2 are ENHRY and SYGVKD. This CDR3 comprises 11 residues. V was clipped by 6 bases and J by 2 bases, with 4 bases between them.

J is TRBJ2-1 and V is TRBV14; D gene unclear. The CDR3 has 13 amino acids. V was clipped by 1 base and J by 10 bases, with 11 bases between them. Per germline, CDR1 SGHDN and CDR2 FVKESK. The CDR3 spells CASSQALGREQFF. The CDR3 DNA reads as TGTGCCAGCAGCCAAGCTTTGGGCAGGGAGCAGTTCTTC.

The J gene is TRBJ2-5, the V gene TRBV9, with D possibly being TRBD1 or TRBD2 (9 bases each). Germline values: CDR1 SGDLS, CDR2 YYNGEE. This CDR3 comprises 20 residues. With 3 bases removed from V and 4 bases from J, the gap between germline ends came to 31 bases. CDR3 bases: TGTGCCAGCAGCGCCCACGGACAGGGGATAGCGGGAGAGAGGGGAGAGACCCAGTACTTC. It encodes CASSAHGQGIAGERGETQYF.

V gene TRBV19 combines with J gene TRBJ1-1, with TRBD1 matching 8 bases. The CDR3 is made up of 14 amino acids. V was clipped by 3 bases and J by 6 bases; unmatched bases: 6. Germline-derived CDR1 and CDR2 are LNHDA and SQIVND (reference sequence). The CDR3 nucleotides read TGTGCCAGTAGTATTAACAGGGGGGAGTCTGAAGCTTTCTTT. Protein sequence: CASSINRGESEAFF. Complete variable domain (other parts from reference TRBV19 and TRBJ1-1): DGGITQSPKYLFRKEGQNVTLSCEQNLNHDAMYWYRQDPGQGLRLIYYSQIVNDFQKGDIAEGYSVSREKKESFPLTVTSAQKNPTAFYLCASSINRGESEAFFGQGTRLTVV.

This clone is a singleton in its sample. CDR3 in DNA: TGCGCCAGCAGCTTGGTCGGGGAGACCTACAATGAGCAGTTCTTC. Its protein product is CASSLVGETYNEQFF. The gene calls are TRBV5-1 and TRBJ2-1; maybe TRBD2 (5 bases). CDR1 is SGHRS, CDR2 YFSETQ, per germline. Trimming shortened V by 0 bases and J by 2 bases, and 9 bases separated the two germline ends. CDR3 length: 15 amino acids.

The J gene is TRBJ2-5, the V gene TRBV7-2; 10 bases line up with TRBD2. The CDR3 is made up of 15 amino acids. Losses at the gene ends were 6 bases for V and 3 bases for J; bases not matched to a gene: 7. Germline CDR1 reads SGHTA; CDR2 reads FQGNSA. The CDR3 reads CASRQNGLAEETQYF. CDR3 nucleotides: TGTGCCAGCAGACAAAACGGACTAGCGGAAGAGACCCAGTACTTC.

The chain recombines TRBV3-1 (or the pseudogene TRBV3-2) with TRBJ1-1; D not certain. The length of the CDR3 is 14 residues. V was cut by 4 bases and J by 8 bases, with 17 bases left in between. Germline loops: CDR1 LGHDT, CDR2 YNNKEL (reference sequence). The CDR3 nucleotides read TGTGCCAGCAGCCCTTCCGAGAGGGTGTCCGAAGCTTTCTTT. It is translated as CASSPSERVSEAFF.

J is TRBJ1-1 and V is TRBV13; no definite D call. Trimming took off 4 bases at V and 8 bases at J, with 20 bases between the two ends. The CDR3 is 15 residues long. Germline-derived CDR1 and CDR2 are PRHDT and FYEKMQ (reference sequence). CDR3 nucleotide sequence: TGTGCCAGCAGCTCGCCCCACACAAGGCGGTGGGAAGCTTTCTTT. Translation: CASSSPHTRRWEAFF.

The chain is built from TRBV7-3 and TRBJ1-5; D perhaps matches TRBD1 (5 bases). Trimming took off 5 bases at V and 1 base at J, with 6 bases between the two ends. CDR1 SGHTA and CDR2 FQGTGA come from the germline V gene. The CDR3 has 13 residues. The CDR3 DNA reads TGTGCCAGCAGCCAGGGAAGCAATCAGCCCCAGCATTTT. It yields the protein CASSQGSNQPQHF.

This sequence joins TRBV13 and TRBJ1-2; 8 nucleotides align to TRBD1. The CDR3 has 16 residues. J was trimmed by 7 bases and V by 1 base; bases with no gene match: 11. Per germline, CDR1 PRHDT and CDR2 FYEKMQ (reference sequence). The CDR3 reads CASSLVAGRGLSGYTF. CDR3 DNA: TGTGCCAGCAGCTTAGTTGCCGGCAGGGGGCTCTCTGGCTACACCTTC.